Detailed here is one T cell receptor (beta chain). These data come from a study of technical replicates of blood from a few donors. Assay used: immunoSEQ multiplex PCR; TCRdb lists only in-frame clones, some missing. The data show more than 45,000 clones, 90% to 95% seen once. The sequenced sample consisted of PBMCs. The receptor was isolated from a human donor in good health. Some clones in this sample may be carry-over from other donors' samples.

CDR3 residues: CASSWQLGGQPQHF. CDR3 coding DNA: TGTGCCAGCAGCTGGCAACTAGGGGGTCAGCCCCAGCATTTT. The chain carries TRBV4-2 and TRBJ1-5; D might be TRBD1 (6 bases). Trimming shortened V by 5 bases and J by 6 bases, and 14 bases separated the two germline ends. Germline V gene lookup returns CDR1 LGHNA and CDR2 YNFKEQ. The CDR3 runs to 14 residues.